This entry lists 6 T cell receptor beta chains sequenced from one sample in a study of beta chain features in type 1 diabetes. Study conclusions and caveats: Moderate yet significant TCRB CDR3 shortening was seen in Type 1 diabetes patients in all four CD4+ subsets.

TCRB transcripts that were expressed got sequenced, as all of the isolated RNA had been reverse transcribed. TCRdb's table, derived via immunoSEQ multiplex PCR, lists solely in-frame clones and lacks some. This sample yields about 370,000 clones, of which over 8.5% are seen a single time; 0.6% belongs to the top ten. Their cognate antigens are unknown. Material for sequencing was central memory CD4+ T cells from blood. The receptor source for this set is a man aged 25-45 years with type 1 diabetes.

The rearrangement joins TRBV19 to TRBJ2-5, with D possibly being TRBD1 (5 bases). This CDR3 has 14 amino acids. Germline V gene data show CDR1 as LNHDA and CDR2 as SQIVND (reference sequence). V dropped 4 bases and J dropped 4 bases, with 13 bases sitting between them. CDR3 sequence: CASSSTGFPETQYF. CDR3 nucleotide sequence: TGTGCCAGTAGTAGCACAGGATTTCCAGAGACCCAGTACTTC.

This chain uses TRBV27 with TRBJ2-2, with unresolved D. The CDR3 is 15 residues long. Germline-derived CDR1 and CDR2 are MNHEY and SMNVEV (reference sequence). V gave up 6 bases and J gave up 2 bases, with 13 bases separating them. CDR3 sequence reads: CASRPPRVNTGELFF. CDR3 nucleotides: TGTGCCAGCAGACCACCAAGAGTAAACACCGGGGAGCTGTTTTTT.

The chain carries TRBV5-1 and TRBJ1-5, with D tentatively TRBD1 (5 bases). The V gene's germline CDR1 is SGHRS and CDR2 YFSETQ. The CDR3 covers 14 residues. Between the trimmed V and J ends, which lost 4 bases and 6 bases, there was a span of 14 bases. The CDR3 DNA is TGCGCCAGCAGCCCCGGACATGAGGGTCAGCCCCAGCATTTT. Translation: CASSPGHEGQPQHF.

The CDR3 reads CASSLASYEQYF. The CDR3 DNA sequence: TGTGCCAGCAGCTTGGCCAGCTACGAGCAGTACTTC. The chain recombines TRBV5-6 with TRBJ2-7; D unresolved. The CDR3 sequence is 12 residues long. Trimming took off 0 bases at V and 3 bases at J, with 4 bases between the two ends. Germline assignment: CDR1 SGHDT and CDR2 YYEEEE.

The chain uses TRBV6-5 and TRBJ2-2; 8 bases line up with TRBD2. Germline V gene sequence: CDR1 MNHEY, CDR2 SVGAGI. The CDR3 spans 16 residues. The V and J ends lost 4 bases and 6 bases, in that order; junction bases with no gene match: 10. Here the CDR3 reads CASSFMGLGKSGELFF. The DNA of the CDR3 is TGTGCCAGCAGTTTTATGGGACTAGGAAAATCCGGGGAGCTGTTTTTT.

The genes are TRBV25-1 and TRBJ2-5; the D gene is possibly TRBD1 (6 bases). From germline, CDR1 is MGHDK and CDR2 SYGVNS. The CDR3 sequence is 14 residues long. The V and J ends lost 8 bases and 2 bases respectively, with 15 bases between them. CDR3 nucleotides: TGTGCCAGCTCTGGAAGGGGGTGGCAAGAGACCCAGTACTTC. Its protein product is CASSGRGWQETQYF.